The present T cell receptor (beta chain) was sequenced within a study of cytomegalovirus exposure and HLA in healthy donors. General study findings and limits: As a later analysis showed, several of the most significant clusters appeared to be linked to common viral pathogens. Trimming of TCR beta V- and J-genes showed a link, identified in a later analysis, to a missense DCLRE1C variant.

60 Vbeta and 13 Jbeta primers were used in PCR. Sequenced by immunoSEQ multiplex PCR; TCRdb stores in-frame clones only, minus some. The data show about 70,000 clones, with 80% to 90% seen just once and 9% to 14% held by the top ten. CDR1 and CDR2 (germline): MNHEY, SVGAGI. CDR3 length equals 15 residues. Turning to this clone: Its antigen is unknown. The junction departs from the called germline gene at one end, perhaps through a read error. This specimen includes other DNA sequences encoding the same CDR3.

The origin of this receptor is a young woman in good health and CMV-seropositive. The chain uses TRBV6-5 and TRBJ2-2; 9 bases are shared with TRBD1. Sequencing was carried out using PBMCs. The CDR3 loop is CASSSGTGMAGELFF. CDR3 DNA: TGTGCCAGCAGTTCCGGGACAGGGATGGCCGGGGAGCTGTTTTTC.